The 4 T cell receptor beta chains below were found in one sample sequenced in a study of post-analysis software for immune sequencing data. Study-wide points: Comparison of patients with controls showed five TRBV segments more frequent in patients, TRBV5-6, TRBV5-1 and TRBV20-1 among them.

These receptors lack a known antigen. Libraries were made from TCR beta cDNA, and they carried unique molecular identifiers. MiXCR, applied by TCRdb to the PCR reads, yields one record per CDR3 protein. The sample holds 380,000 or so distinct CDR3 sequences, less than 40% seen once. The sequencing input was blood. The receptor set was obtained from a girl between 10 and 17 years old with multiple sclerosis.

V gene TRBV5-1 combines with J gene TRBJ2-5; D uncertain. CDR3 length: 15 amino acids. Germline CDR1 is SGHRS and CDR2 is YFSETQ. Trimming removed 0 bases from V and 1 base from J, with 10 bases in between. The CDR3 nucleotides read TGCGCCAGCAGCTTGGGAGTGGTGGTCCAAGAGACCCAGTACTTC. It is translated as CASSLGVVVQETQYF.

The table lists this clonotype with a few counts. The J gene is TRBJ1-5, the V gene TRBV3-1; 8 nucleotides align to TRBD1. Trimming at V came to 1 base and at J to 5 bases, leaving 7 bases not matched to a gene. This CDR3 has 16 residues. The germline V gene has CDR1 LGHDT and CDR2 YNNKEL (reference sequence). Here the CDR3 reads CASSQGVDRGYQPQHF. The DNA for the CDR3 is TGTGCCAGCAGCCAAGGGGTTGACAGGGGCTATCAGCCCCAGCATTTT.

This clonotype was seen a few times. V and J are TRBV20-1 and TRBJ1-2; tentatively, D is TRBD1 (5 bases). With 1 base removed from V and 6 bases from J, the gap between germline ends came to 6 bases. The CDR3 is 11 residues long. Germline V lookup: CDR1 DFQATT, CDR2 SNEGSKA (reference sequence). The CDR3 loop is CSARGGDGYTF. DNA of the CDR3: TGCAGTGCTAGAGGAGGGGATGGCTACACCTTC.

The chain joins TRBV5-1 to TRBJ2-1, with D tentatively TRBD2 (5 bases). Trimming took 2 bases from V and 2 from J, leaving 8 bases between them. The CDR3 sequence is 14 residues long. Germline V CDR1 and CDR2: SGHRS, YFSETQ. This CDR3 reads CASSLLDTYNEQFF. The CDR3 nucleotides are TGCGCCAGCAGCTTACTAGACACCTACAATGAGCAGTTCTTC. The complete variable domain, with remaining parts taken from reference TRBV5-1 and TRBJ2-1, reads KAGVTQTPRYLIKTRGQQVTLSCSPISGHRSVSWYQQTPGQGLQFLFEYFSETQRNKGNFPGRFSGRQFSNSRSEMNVSTLELGDSALYLCASSLLDTYNEQFFGPGTRLTVL.